This is a list of T cell receptor beta chains from one sample in a study of T-cell memory formation after mild COVID-19. In TCRdb, the 5' RACE reads were re-called with MiXCR into one record per CDR3 protein. The sample gives nearly 110,000 distinct CDR3 sequences, over 10% of which show up once; roughly 30% is in the top ten. The sequenced sample consisted of PBMCs or a T cell subset sorted from them (not recorded which). These receptors all stem from an adult woman who had mild COVID-19 (a few samples of this study predate the infection). Cell type and time point are not known. Both conserved end residues are part of each CDR3. Each record gives: D gene, V gene, J gene, clone size, CDR3 DNA, CDR3 protein. The D gene is left open where the match is weak. Only part of the rows carry a size: once, few, many, or a class if the clone is expanded.

-	TRBV12-3/TRBV12-4	TRBJ2-1	many	TGTGCCAGCAGCTCCTGGGGACTGAGCTCCTACAATGAGCAGTTCTTC	CASSSWGLSSYNEQFF
-	TRBV5-6	TRBJ1-5	-	TGTGCCAGCAGCTTGAAGGATCAGCCCCAGCATTTT	CASSLKDQPQHF
-	TRBV4-1	TRBJ1-2	-	TGCGCCAGCAGCCAAGGCCCAGTTAACTATGGCTACACCTTC	CASSQGPVNYGYTF
-	TRBV12-3/TRBV12-4	TRBJ1-5	few	TGTGCCAGCAGCCTCGCTCCTTGGGGGAGCAATCAGCCCCAGCATTTT	CASSLAPWGSNQPQHF
TRBD2	TRBV6-2/TRBV6-3	TRBJ2-7	-	TGTGCCAGCAGTTACTCGATGGGACTAGCGGCTTACGAGCAGTACTTC	CASSYSMGLAAYEQYF
TRBD2	TRBV9	TRBJ2-3	few	TGTGCCAGCAGTCACAGCGGGGGGGCCCCAGATACGCAGTATTTT	CASSHSGGAPDTQYF
-	TRBV6-5	TRBJ1-2	-	TGTGCCAGCAGTGATCGTTGGGCTGCTAACTATGGCTACACCTTC	CASSDRWAANYGYTF
-	TRBV11-2	TRBJ1-4	few	TGTGCCAGCAGCTCCCCGGGACACAGAAACGAAAAACTGTTTTTT	CASSSPGHRNEKLFF
TRBD2	TRBV12-3/TRBV12-4	TRBJ2-3	-	TGTGCCAGCAAGGTCCGAGAGCGGGAACCGACAATTACCCTTAGCACAGATACGCAGTATTTT	CASKVREREPTITLSTDTQYF
TRBD2	TRBV24-1	TRBJ2-1	-	TGTGCCACCGAAGTAGCGGGAGCAAATGAGCAGTTCTTC	CATEVAGANEQFF
-	TRBV14	TRBJ1-1	few	TGTGCCAGCAGCTCATGGGAGGACACTGAAGCTTTCTTT	CASSSWEDTEAFF
-	TRBV2	TRBJ1-3	many	TGTGCCAGCAGAGAGGGGACACTGTCTGGAAACACCATATATTTT	CASREGTLSGNTIYF
TRBD2	TRBV7-3	TRBJ2-1	many	TGTGCCAGCAGCCCAGGACTAGCGGGAGAGCAGTTCTTC	CASSPGLAGEQFF
TRBD2	TRBV27	TRBJ2-5	few	TGTGCCAGCAGTTTATGGGGGCCGGCTAGCGGGAGCGGTAGTCAAGAGACCCAGTACTTC	CASSLWGPASGSGSQETQYF
-	TRBV12-3/TRBV12-4	TRBJ2-4	-	TGTGCCAGCAGTTTAGGGGGGCTCGGCATTCAGTACTTC	CASSLGGLGIQYF
-	TRBV24-1	TRBJ1-2	few	TGTGCCACCAGTGATTCCGGGGCCTTCTATGGCTACACCTTC	CATSDSGAFYGYTF
-	TRBV11-2	TRBJ2-7	-	TGTGCCAGCAGCTTAGTACACTCCTACGAGCAGTACTTC	CASSLVHSYEQYF
-	TRBV7-9	TRBJ2-7	-	TGTGCCAGCAGCCCCCCACGGGGCGCTACCCCTGTGATCGGGCAGTACTTC	CASSPPRGATPVIGQYF
TRBD2	TRBV29-1	TRBJ2-1	-	TGCAGCGTTGGGGGGGGCAATGAGCAGTTCTTC	CSVGGGNEQFF
TRBD2	TRBV4-1	TRBJ2-7	few	TGCGCCAGCAGCCAAGGAGCGGGGGTCGAGCAGTACTTC	CASSQGAGVEQYF
TRBD2	TRBV29-1	TRBJ2-3	few	TGCAGCGTTGAATACTCAACTAGCGGCTATAGCACAGATACGCAGTATTTT	CSVEYSTSGYSTDTQYF
TRBD1	TRBV5-1	TRBJ2-7	-	TGCGCCAGCAGCTTGGGGGCCCCGGGACAGCCTATCTACGAGCAGTACTTC	CASSLGAPGQPIYEQYF
TRBD2	TRBV5-4	TRBJ2-1	once	TGTGCCAGCAGCTCACTAGCGGGGGTTCTTGATGAGCAGTTCTTC	CASSSLAGVLDEQFF
TRBD2	TRBV12-3/TRBV12-4	TRBJ2-5	-	TGTGCCAGCAGTTTGCCTAGCGGGAGCGAAGAGACCCAGTACTTC	CASSLPSGSEETQYF
-	TRBV6-5	TRBJ1-1	-	TGTGCCAGCAGTTACGGAACCCTTGAAGCTTTCTTT	CASSYGTLEAFF
TRBD2	TRBV12-3/TRBV12-4	TRBJ2-1	-	TGTGCCAGCAGCCCAACTAGCGGGAGCAGCAATGAGCAGTTCTTC	CASSPTSGSSNEQFF
-	TRBV4-3	TRBJ1-1	-	TGCGCCAGCAGCCAAGATGGAAGTCAGGGCAGGGTTGCGACTGAAGCTTTCTTT	CASSQDGSQGRVATEAFF
-	TRBV6-5	TRBJ2-3	-	TGTGCCAGCAGTTACTTCGGAGGAGCCACAGATACGCAGTATTTT	CASSYFGGATDTQYF
TRBD1	TRBV4-3	TRBJ2-1	many	TGCGCCAGCAGCCAAGAACAGGGGAATGAGCAGTTCTTC	CASSQEQGNEQFF
TRBD2	TRBV12-3/TRBV12-4	TRBJ2-1	-	TGTGCCAGCAGTCTATCAGGGGCCGCTAGCGGGAAGGGTGAGCAGTTCTTC	CASSLSGAASGKGEQFF
TRBD2	TRBV11-2	TRBJ2-1	-	TGTGCCAGCAGCTTAGGCCCAGCGGGAGACTCTCTAACGAATGAGCAGTTCTTC	CASSLGPAGDSLTNEQFF
-	TRBV27	TRBJ2-7	few	TGTGCCAGCAGTTTATCAGGGAGGACGATCGAGCAGTACTTC	CASSLSGRTIEQYF
-	TRBV5-1	TRBJ2-7	few	TGCGCCAGCACCCTAGCTGTCGGGGTATACGAGCAGTACTTC	CASTLAVGVYEQYF
-	TRBV4-3	TRBJ1-3	-	TGCGCCAGCAGCCAAGCCTACAAGGTCATAACTGGAAACACCATATATTTT	CASSQAYKVITGNTIYF
-	TRBV4-1	TRBJ2-1	-	TGCGCCAGCAGCCCAACGGGCTTTCCCTCACAGGATGAGCAGTTCTTC	CASSPTGFPSQDEQFF
-	TRBV15	TRBJ2-5	few	TGTGCCACCAGCTCGAACGAGCCTCTGGACCAAGAGACCCAGTACTTC	CATSSNEPLDQETQYF
TRBD2	TRBV5-1	TRBJ2-1	-	TGCGCCAGCAGCCCAATAGCGGGAAATGAGCAGTTCTTC	CASSPIAGNEQFF
TRBD1	TRBV10-3	TRBJ2-7	-	TGTGCCATCAGTGAGTCGAAGGGGGCAGGTGCGAACTACGAGCAGTACTTC	CAISESKGAGANYEQYF
TRBD2	TRBV5-4	TRBJ2-7	-	TGTGCCAGCAGCGCCAGGACTAGCCCCCACGAGCAGTACTTC	CASSARTSPHEQYF
-	TRBV27	TRBJ1-5	-	TGTGCCAGCAGTTTATCGTGGGGCTCCCCCCAGCCCCAGCATTTT	CASSLSWGSPQPQHF
-	TRBV7-9	TRBJ2-3	-	TGTGCCAGCAGCTTCCAGGCCGGGAGCACAGATACGCAGTATTTT	CASSFQAGSTDTQYF
TRBD2	TRBV27	TRBJ2-1	-	TGTGCCAGCAGTTTAAGGGGCGGGAGGGCCCACAATGAGCAGTTCTTC	CASSLRGGRAHNEQFF
-	TRBV7-2	TRBJ2-1	-	TGTGCCAGCAGCGTTACAGGGGGGGGTTACAATGAGCAGTTCTTC	CASSVTGGGYNEQFF
TRBD2	TRBV7-9	TRBJ2-1	few	TGTGCCAGCAGCTCCCTGACTAGCGTGAGCTCTAGCTCCTACAATGAGCAGTTCTTC	CASSSLTSVSSSSYNEQFF
-	TRBV3-1	TRBJ2-7	-	TGTGCCAGCAGCCGGGAAGGGTTCCCCCCCTACGAGCAGTACTTC	CASSREGFPPYEQYF
TRBD1	TRBV6-5	TRBJ2-2	few	TGTGCCAGCTCGACAGGGACCGGGGAGCTGTTTTTT	CASSTGTGELFF
TRBD1	TRBV11-2	TRBJ1-1	few	TGTGCCAGCAGCTCGGACAGGGTAGGAGGCACTGAAGCTTTCTTT	CASSSDRVGGTEAFF
-	TRBV21-1	TRBJ2-7	few	TGTGCCAGCAGCAAACCAGGTGGGAGCTCCTACGAGCAGTACTTC	CASSKPGGSSYEQYF
-	TRBV7-9	TRBJ2-2	few	TGTGCCAGCAGCTTAGGCCCCCCCCGTGAGGAGCTGTTTTTT	CASSLGPPREELFF
-	TRBV29-1	TRBJ2-7	many	TGCAGCGTGAGAAGGGAGACGGAGGAGCAGTACTTC	CSVRRETEEQYF
-	TRBV7-6	TRBJ2-5	many	TGTGCCAGCATCGAAAGTGGGGACATGTCAACCCAGTACTTC	CASIESGDMSTQYF
-	TRBV6-5	TRBJ1-5	-	TGTGCCAGCAGTCGTGCTTGGACGGACCATAGCAATCAGCCCCAGCATTTT	CASSRAWTDHSNQPQHF
-	TRBV5-1	TRBJ2-3	many	TGCGCCAGCAGCTTGGGACTGGGGGCAGATACGCAGTATTTT	CASSLGLGADTQYF
-	TRBV2	TRBJ1-1	many	TGTGCCAGCAGGGCTTCGTCTGAAGCTTTCTTT	CASRASSEAFF
TRBD2	TRBV20-1	TRBJ2-3	few	TGCAGTGCTAGCCTAGCGGGGCCAGATACGCAGTATTTT	CSASLAGPDTQYF
-	TRBV7-9	TRBJ2-1	few	TGTGCCAGCCTCTTTTCGGGAGTGTCCTCCTACAATGAGCAGTTCTTC	CASLFSGVSSYNEQFF
-	TRBV27	TRBJ2-7	-	TGTGCCAGCAAGGGAATACAGGGTCGCGACGAGCAGTACTTC	CASKGIQGRDEQYF
TRBD2	TRBV5-6	TRBJ2-3	-	TGTGCCAGCAGCTTAGGGACTAGCGGGAGGGGCACAGATACGCAGTATTTT	CASSLGTSGRGTDTQYF
-	TRBV7-6	TRBJ2-3	few	TGTGCCAGCAGCTTAGACATAACGGGAGCACCAGGGGGCACAGATACGCAGTATTTT	CASSLDITGAPGGTDTQYF
TRBD1	TRBV24-1	TRBJ1-2	-	TGTGCCACCAGTGACTATTCGACAGGGGATGGCTACACCTTC	CATSDYSTGDGYTF